This entry features one TCR beta chain sequence. This clone was seen a single time. This clone's antigen is unknown. Per-base quality was not reported, and no clone a single base away is much larger than it. Reading the label with the study, this specimen's time point is: cycle 1 day 1 (C1D1), immediately before nivolumab initiation. All trial patients had relapsed after autologous stem cell transplantation, with cohorts A, B and C differing in prior brentuximab vedotin exposure. A total of 50 to 70 patients with relapsed/refractory classical Hodgkin lymphoma made up the trial cohort, and each patient's best overall response was complete response, partial response or progressive disease. In the multi-cohort phase II CheckMate 205 trial, trial patients received single-agent nivolumab. Best overall response was determined by an independent review committee according to the 2007 International Working Group response criteria. PBMCs from the trial were collected at three points: immediately before nivolumab initiation (C1D1), and during therapy at cycle 2 day 1 and cycle 4 day 1. Peripheral blood was collected in 8 mL Vacutainer Cell Preparation Tubes, from which PBMCs were isolated by centrifugation and then cryopreserved.

Between the V and J ends, shortened by 0 bases and 7 bases respectively, the junction contains 5 bases. Including the terminal cysteine and phenylalanine, the CDR3 comprises 11 residues. The retained sequence is limited to the CDR3, 33 bases, with the frame set at the first base. For CDR1 and CDR2, the germline V gene (reference sequence) lists GTSNPN and SVGIG. These data originate in a study of PD-1 blockade in classical Hodgkin lymphoma (dated by TCRdb to the early 2020s). Regarding the research as a whole: Nivolumab dosing was 3 mg/kg intravenously every 2 weeks, continuing until either disease progression or unacceptable toxicity. The study used TCR beta sequencing and CyTOF to define a peripheral blood immune signature of response to PD-1 blockade in classical Hodgkin lymphoma.

General conclusions and limits of the study: By C4D1, a significant rise was seen in CD4+ TCR diversity but not in CD8+ TCR diversity (p=0.0027 vs p=0.16), and the rise was most apparent among complete responders (p=0.02). Among trial patients, those achieving complete response had baseline diversity similar to that of newly diagnosed patients, while diversity was significantly lower in partial responders and progressors. Diversity was lower in patients who began nivolumab less than 1 year after ASCT, so these patients were left out of later analyses to avoid confounding by immune reconstitution. Baseline TCR diversity was reported to be lower in newly diagnosed patients than in healthy donors and to be lower still in relapsed/refractory patients. The study was restricted to a single clinical trial cohort, and the causes of repertoire differences, possibly disease activity or prior therapy, were left undefined.

The Qiagen DNeasy kit was used to extract genomic DNA from unsorted PBMCs and from the negatively selected CD4+ and CD8+ fractions. TCR beta CDR3 regions were subjected to amplification by immunoSEQ multiplex PCR with primers that anneal to V and J segments. Amplification bias was minimized using a synthetic immune receptor repertoire, and residual bias was removed computationally after sequencing. As for the original processing: Repertoire diversity was quantified as the Shannon entropy index using custom Python scripts. Unsorted, CD4+ and CD8+ repertoires were examined separately, except in combined analyses, for which CD4+ and CD8+ sequences were merged in silico. A clone counted as expanded when the clone's frequency after treatment rose at least 2-fold relative to C1D1, and clones undetected at baseline were given a pseudocount of 0.5. Singleton clones were defined as clones with 0 or 1 copy at C1D1, and non-singleton clones were defined as clones with 2 or more copies. Clones expanded in unsorted samples were annotated as CD4+, CD8+ or unknown by matching protein sequences in sorted samples from the same patient. Wilcoxon tests were applied to paired samples to test diversity changes from C1D1 to C4D1. In its TCRdb copy, this immuneACCESS table keeps in-frame sequences only and misses some clones. Where compared with another copy, unresolved V genes explain less than half of these, and the others have no known cause. The DNA was the basis for D and trimming; V, J and clone size are from that table. The sample records approximately 80,000 clones, about nine tenths of which are singletons. The ten largest clones take up around 20% of the sample.

The receptor was derived from a human donor with classical Hodgkin lymphoma. The specimen was peripheral blood mononuclear cells (PBMCs), collected at baseline. The chain uses TRBV30 and TRBJ2-3; there is no confident call for the D gene. The DNA sequence follows: TGTGCCTGGAGTGTGAGGTATACGCAGTATTTT. This is translated as CAWSVRYTQYF.